What follows are 22 T cell receptor beta chains derived from one specimen sequenced in a study of T cells after yellow fever vaccination. A single record per CDR3 protein comes from TCRdb applying MiXCR to the 5' RACE reads. The data contain around 610,000 distinct CDR3 sequences, approximately 15% of them seen just once; the ten biggest clones take up over 13%. This sample comprised PBMCs, obtained on the day of the yellow fever booster vaccination. The source of these receptors is a man aged 25-40 years who received the YFV17D yellow fever vaccine.

This clonotype was picked up a small number of times. The chain recombines TRBV6-2 or TRBV6-3 with TRBJ2-5, with a possible D match to TRBD1 (6 bases). V lost 5 bases, J lost 6 bases, and 16 bases lay in between. Germline V CDR1 and CDR2: MNHEY, SVGEGT. The length of the CDR3 is 14 residues. CDR3 protein: CASSPQGYAQTQYF. The CDR3 DNA is TGTGCCAGCAGTCCCCAGGGGTACGCGCAGACCCAGTACTTC.

The V gene is TRBV3-1, the J gene TRBJ2-1; 9 bases agree with TRBD1. The CDR3 contains 15 residues. V shed 4 bases and J 7 bases; nucleotides not matched to a gene: 8. Germline V gives CDR1 LGHDT, CDR2 YNNKEL (reference sequence). The CDR3 loop reads CASSPPGQGKNEQFF. The CDR3 DNA sequence: TGTGCCAGCAGCCCACCGGGACAGGGAAAGAATGAGCAGTTCTTC.

This clonotype was counted between two and nine times. The chain uses TRBV7-2 and TRBJ2-5; 8 bases fit TRBD1. CDR3 length: 15 amino acids. Germline CDR1 is SGHTA and CDR2 is FQGNSA. V was pared by 1 base and J by 5 bases, with 6 bases of the junction left unmatched. CDR3 loop: CASSLGGQGAETQYF. Here the CDR3 DNA reads TGTGCCAGCAGCTTAGGGGGCCAGGGGGCTGAGACCCAGTACTTC.

The rearrangement joins TRBV20-1 to TRBJ2-3; the match to TRBD2 covers 8 bases. Germline values: CDR1 DFQATT, CDR2 SNEGSKA (reference sequence). The CDR3 loop spans 13 amino acids. The V segment lost 4 bases and the J segment 4 bases; nucleotides outside the gene matches: 4. In nucleotides, the CDR3 is TGCAGTGCTAAAAGCGGGAGTGCAGATACGCAGTATTTT. The encoded protein is CSAKSGSADTQYF.

The chain combines TRBV20-1 with TRBJ2-1, with D perhaps TRBD2 (6 bases). CDR1 and CDR2 (germline): DFQATT, SNEGSKA (reference sequence). CDR3 length: 15 residues. CDR3 amino acids: CSALGGISSYNEQFF. The CDR3 DNA sequence: TGCAGCGCTCTTGGGGGGATAAGCTCCTACAATGAGCAGTTCTTC.

This clonotype was counted a few times. The rearrangement joins TRBV15 to TRBJ2-2; D call uncertain. In germline, CDR1 is LNHNV, CDR2 YYDKDF (reference sequence). The CDR3 runs 18 residues. Trimming took 3 bases from V and 2 from J, leaving 19 bases between them. CDR3 DNA: TGTGCCACCAGCAGCCCACACGGATACGCCTTTAACACCGGGGAGCTGTTTTTT. It encodes CATSSPHGYAFNTGELFF.

In this sample, this clonotype turned up a few times. The CDR3 protein is CASRQWGSTQPQHF. The CDR3, as DNA: TGTGCCAGCAGACAATGGGGGTCGACCCAGCCCCAGCATTTT. This sequence joins TRBV5-6 and TRBJ1-5, with D possibly being TRBD1 (5 bases). The CDR3 loop spans 14 amino acids. Germline CDR1 reads SGHDT; CDR2 reads YYEEEE. V lost 5 bases to trimming and J lost 7 bases, with 16 bases between them.

This rearrangement joins TRBV7-9 to TRBJ1-1; the D gene is possibly TRBD1 (5 bases). The ends were cut back, 5 bases at V and 4 bases at J, with 14 bases in the middle. Looked up from germline, CDR1 is SEHNR and CDR2 is FQNEAQ (reference sequence). This CDR3 has 14 residues. CDR3 in DNA: TGTGCCAGCAGCAGTGGTCTAGGGGCCACTGAAGCTTTCTTT. Its translation: CASSSGLGATEAFF.

This clonotype occurred a few times. J is TRBJ2-1 and V is TRBV24-1, with 9 bases lining up with TRBD1. The CDR3 totals 17 residues. Losses at the gene ends were 2 bases for V and 2 bases for J; bases not matched to a gene: 6. CDR1 is KGHDR, CDR2 SFDVKD, per germline. The CDR3 here is CATSDSAGQGPYNEQFF. In DNA, the CDR3 is TGTGCCACCAGTGATTCGGCCGGACAGGGGCCCTACAATGAGCAGTTCTTC.

V usage is TRBV7-6 and J usage is TRBJ1-5; 8 nucleotides agree with TRBD1. The V and J ends lost 5 bases and 5 bases, in that order; junction bases with no gene match: 8. This CDR3 has 15 residues. CDR1 is SGHVS and CDR2 is FNYEAQ in the germline V gene. CDR3 region: CASSPWTGIDQPQHF. Here the CDR3 DNA reads TGTGCCAGCAGCCCGTGGACAGGGATCGATCAGCCCCAGCATTTT.

The chain carries TRBV19 and TRBJ2-1; 10 bases line up with TRBD2. This CDR3 region has 14 residues. Germline CDR1 and CDR2: LNHDA and SQIVND (reference sequence). The junction had 6 bases not matched to a gene; V was cut back by 4 bases and J by 9 bases. The CDR3 DNA sequence: TGTGCCAGTAGTACAAGAGCTAGCGGGAGTGAGCAGTTCTTC. Amino acids: CASSTRASGSEQFF.

This clonotype was seen a few times. This sequence joins TRBV20-1 and TRBJ2-5; 15 nucleotides match TRBD2. With V trimmed by 5 bases and J by 5 bases, 9 bases remained unmatched. Germline CDR1 DFQATT, CDR2 SNEGSKA (reference sequence). This CDR3 is 16 amino acids long. The CDR3 DNA follows: TGCAGTGCTCCCTGGACTAGCGGGAGGGCCCCCGAGACCCAGTACTTC. Its translation: CSAPWTSGRAPETQYF.

The chain uses TRBV6-2 or TRBV6-3 and TRBJ2-1; perhaps TRBD1 as D (6 bases). V gave up 5 bases and J gave up 8 bases, with 16 bases separating them. Germline-derived CDR1 and CDR2 are MNHEY and SVGEGT. The CDR3 has 14 residues. The CDR3 loop reads CASSLRGQHYEQFF. The DNA for the CDR3 is TGTGCCAGCAGTCTCCGAGGACAGCACTATGAGCAGTTCTTC.

This clonotype was observed a few times. The chain employs TRBV19 and TRBJ1-2, with D unclear. V was pared by 3 bases and J by 0 bases, with 8 bases between. Germline V gene sequence: CDR1 LNHDA, CDR2 SQIVND (reference sequence). The CDR3 is 14 residues long. The CDR3 nucleotides are TGTGCCAGTAGTATTTCGGCGGCTAACTATGGCTACACCTTC. Translated: CASSISAANYGYTF. Variable domain in full (rest from reference TRBV19 and TRBJ1-2): DGGITQSPKYLFRKEGQNVTLSCEQNLNHDAMYWYRQDPGQGLRLIYYSQIVNDFQKGDIAEGYSVSREKKESFPLTVTSAQKNPTAFYLCASSISAANYGYTFGSGTRLTVV.

This chain links TRBV15 with TRBJ2-5, with a possible D match to TRBD2 (5 bases). The CDR3 contains 14 residues. CDR1 LNHNV and CDR2 YYDKDF come from the germline V gene (reference sequence). V gave up 5 bases and J gave up 5 bases, with 15 bases separating them. The CDR3 coding sequence is TGTGCCACCAGCCCCGACTACTCACGGGAGACCCAGTACTTC. Translated, it gives CATSPDYSRETQYF.

V usage is TRBV10-3 and J usage is TRBJ2-7; D is undetermined. V lost 10 bases and J lost 0, with 13 bases in between. The V gene's germline CDR1 is ENHRY and CDR2 SYGVKD. The CDR3 spans 13 residues. The chain's CDR3 is CASQEGNSYEQYF. CDR3 nucleotide sequence: TGTGCCAGCCAGGAAGGAAACTCCTACGAGCAGTACTTC.

The chain carries TRBV7-2 and TRBJ2-2; D is perhaps TRBD1 (6 bases). The V and J ends lost 10 bases and 0 bases respectively, with 15 bases between them. The CDR3 loop spans 15 amino acids. Germline CDR1 SGHTA, CDR2 FQGNSA. CDR3 DNA sequence: TGTGCCACTAGATTTGGACAGCCGAACACCGGGGAGCTGTTTTTT. It yields the protein CATRFGQPNTGELFF.

This clonotype occurred a few times. V gene TRBV20-1 combines with J gene TRBJ2-7, with D perhaps being TRBD1 or TRBD2 (6 bases each). V shed 3 bases and J shed 9 bases, with 21 bases lying between them. The CDR3 extends over 14 amino acids. Germline CDR1 reads DFQATT; CDR2 reads SNEGSKA (reference sequence). The CDR3 sequence: CSARHRGGTDRQYF. The DNA of the CDR3 is TGCAGTGCTAGGCACCGAGGGGGGACCGACCGGCAGTACTTC.

The V call is TRBV4-3, the J call TRBJ2-7, with D unresolved. The CDR3 spans 18 residues. Germline CDR1 is LGHNA and CDR2 is YSLEER. V shed 0 bases and J shed 0 bases, with 18 bases lying between them. CDR3 sequence reads: CASSQDFLARPSSYEQYF. The DNA for the CDR3 is TGCGCCAGCAGCCAAGATTTCTTAGCCCGCCCGAGCTCCTACGAGCAGTACTTC.

This clonotype was recorded a few times. The chain employs TRBV18 and TRBJ2-7, with a weak D call TRBD2 (6 bases). The CDR3 extends over 14 amino acids. Germline loops: CDR1 KGHSH, CDR2 LQKENI. Deletions cut 4 bases from V and 3 bases from J, with 13 bases between. The CDR3 loop is CASSRTGEDYEQYF. Here the CDR3 DNA reads TGTGCCAGCTCACGAACCGGGGAGGACTACGAGCAGTACTTC.

This clonotype was counted ten times or more. This chain joins TRBV5-5 and TRBJ2-3, with D unresolved. Trimming cost V 5 bases and J 1 base, with 11 bases left between them. The germline CDR1 and CDR2 sequences are SGHKS and YYEKEE (reference sequence). This CDR3 has 14 amino acids. CDR3 amino acids: CASRGPSGTDTQYF. DNA for the CDR3: TGTGCCAGCAGAGGGCCAAGCGGCACAGATACGCAGTATTTT.

The rearrangement joins TRBV7-2 to TRBJ2-5; possibly TRBD2 for D (6 bases). The CDR3 runs to 15 residues. The V end was cut by 3 bases, the J end by 3 bases, with 14 bases between. Germline-derived CDR1 and CDR2 are SGHTA and FQGNSA. The chain's CDR3 is CASSFWRDREETQYF. CDR3 DNA: TGTGCCAGCAGCTTTTGGCGGGACCGAGAAGAGACCCAGTACTTC.